These 7 T cell receptor beta chains share one sample of origin, sequenced in a study of blood T cell repertoires in COVID-19. Sequencing was performed with immunoSEQ multiplex PCR; in TCRdb, only in-frame clones are kept and a portion is missing. The table lists about 250,000 clones, about 88% of them singletons. The sequenced sample was PBMCs or T cells enriched from blood (not recorded which). The receptors originated from a woman aged 50 to 65 who had been exposed to COVID-19.

The genes are TRBV3-1 (or the pseudogene TRBV3-2) and TRBJ2-3; unclear D gene. The CDR3 is 13 amino acids. Trimming shortened V by 8 bases and J by 1 base, and 10 bases separated the two germline ends. The germline V gene has CDR1 LGHDT and CDR2 YNNKEL (reference sequence). In nucleotides, the CDR3 is TGTGCCAGCGTCGGGTCCGGCACAGATACGCAGTATTTT. It yields the protein CASVGSGTDTQYF.

Only one count was recorded for this clone. This chain links TRBV5-1 with TRBJ1-1; D is undetermined. Trimming took off 0 bases at V and 6 bases at J, with 15 bases between the two ends. The CDR3 is made up of 15 amino acids. Germline loops: CDR1 SGHRS, CDR2 YFSETQ. CDR3 sequence: CASSLARFLGAEAFF. The CDR3 bases are TGCGCCAGCAGCTTGGCGAGATTTCTAGGCGCTGAAGCTTTCTTT.

The rearrangement uses TRBV7-2 and TRBJ2-7, with a weak D call TRBD1 (6 bases). The CDR3 runs to 13 residues. V lost 3 bases and J 7 bases, leaving 13 bases between the germline ends. Germline-derived CDR1 and CDR2 are SGHTA and FQGNSA. The CDR3 bases are TGTGCCAGCAGCTTTACCCCAGGGGAGGAGCAGTACTTC. Protein sequence: CASSFTPGEEQYF.

J is TRBJ1-1 and V is TRBV7-9; D is unclear. Germline loops: CDR1 SEHNR, CDR2 FQNEAQ (reference sequence). Deletions cut 0 bases from V and 1 base from J, with 6 bases between. This CDR3 contains 14 residues. The CDR3 DNA reads as TGTGCCAGCAGCTTAGCGCTAAAGAACACTGAAGCTTTCTTT. Encoded protein: CASSLALKNTEAFF.

This chain uses TRBV6-1 with TRBJ2-1; 10 bases fit TRBD2. Germline CDR1 MNHNS, CDR2 SASEGT. The CDR3 length is 16 residues. The V and J ends lost 0 bases and 4 bases, in that order; junction bases with no gene match: 3. CDR3 in DNA: TGTGCCAGCAGTGAAGCGGGACTAGCGCGGTACAATGAGCAGTTCTTC. It yields the protein CASSEAGLARYNEQFF.

Turning to this clone: At one end the junction does not follow the germline gene, possibly because of a read error. This chain connects TRBV4-2 to TRBJ1-1, with 8 bases identical to TRBD1. CDR1 is LGHNA, CDR2 YNFKEQ, per germline. The CDR3 loop spans 14 amino acids. DNA for the CDR3: TGTGCCAGCAGCCAAGAGCAGACAGGGGTCAGCTCGGTCTTT. The encoded protein is CASSQEQTGVSSVF.

This clone came up once. The chain is built from TRBV11-2 and TRBJ1-6; D call uncertain. Between the trimmed V and J ends, which lost 5 bases and 9 bases, there was a span of 11 bases. Germline V gene lookup returns CDR1 SGHAT and CDR2 FQNNGV. CDR3 size: 13 residues. The CDR3: CASSHSGGSPLHF. CDR3 DNA sequence: TGTGCCAGCAGCCATTCCGGCGGTTCACCCCTCCACTTT.